This T cell receptor beta chain appears in the sequencing data of a study of OX40 agonist ivuxolimab in advanced cancers. Turning to the study itself: Dose-escalation cases comprised hepatocellular carcinoma, melanoma, renal cell or head and neck cancer.

The protocol was immunoSEQ multiplex PCR, while the TCRdb copy is restricted to in-frame clones and leaves out a portion. The sample lists about 34,000 clones, around 79% occurring once. The germline gives CDR1 ENHRY, CDR2 SYGVKD. The CDR3 has 13 amino acids. Trimming left V 2 bases short and J 5 bases short, with 9 bases between. The input for sequencing was CD4+ or CD8+ T cells sorted from blood, taken in a trial of the OX40 agonist ivuxolimab. The chain has TRBV10-3 and TRBJ1-1; D might be TRBD1 (5 bases). This receptor was obtained from an adult with an advanced solid tumor such as melanoma, head and neck, liver or kidney cancer. DNA of the CDR3: TGTGCCATCAGTGAGGGTAGGGGAACTGAAGCTTTCTTT. This encodes CAISEGRGTEAFF.